What follows are 20 T cell receptor beta chains derived from one specimen sequenced in a study of cytomegalovirus exposure and HLA in healthy donors. PCR used 60 Vbeta primers and 13 Jbeta primers. Method: immunoSEQ multiplex PCR; TCRdb's copy keeps in-frame clones and lacks some. The table includes 75,000 to 90,000 clones, 63% detected once. Sequenced input: PBMCs. All receptors come from a middle-aged woman in good health and CMV-seropositive.

This rearrangement joins TRBV10-3 to TRBJ2-1; 9 nucleotides match TRBD2. The CDR3 extends over 12 amino acids. Trimming at V came to 8 bases and at J to 6 bases, leaving 2 bases not matched to a gene. Germline-derived CDR1 and CDR2 are ENHRY and SYGVKD. The CDR3, as DNA: TGTGCCATCGGGCGGGAGGGCAATGAGCAGTTCTTC. It specifies CAIGREGNEQFF.

In DNA form, the CDR3 reads TGTGCCACCAGCAGGGAAACCTCTAGGGCGGGAGGGCCAAGGAATGAGCAGTTCTTC. Residues: CATSRETSRAGGPRNEQFF. The chain joins TRBV15 to TRBJ2-1, with 9 bases lining up with TRBD2. V shed 3 bases, J shed 7 bases, and the junction held 19 bases outside the gene matches. Germline-derived CDR1 and CDR2 are LNHNV and YYDKDF (reference sequence). There are 19 residues in the CDR3.

The J gene is TRBJ2-1, the V gene TRBV5-1; D is perhaps TRBD1 (6 bases). V shed 4 bases and J shed 6 bases, with 17 bases lying between them. The CDR3 totals 15 residues. Germline CDR1 SGHRS, CDR2 YFSETQ. CDR3 DNA sequence: TGCGCCAGCAGCCGGACGTGGGACACCCTCAATGAGCAGTTCTTC. Its protein is CASSRTWDTLNEQFF. Together with reference TRBV5-1 and TRBJ2-1, the CDR3 gives the full variable domain: KAGVTQTPRYLIKTRGQQVTLSCSPISGHRSVSWYQQTPGQGLQFLFEYFSETQRNKGNFPGRFSGRQFSNSRSEMNVSTLELGDSALYLCASSRTWDTLNEQFFGPGTRLTVL.

This chain joins TRBV27 and TRBJ1-4, with 7 nucleotides matching TRBD1. The V segment lost 6 bases and the J segment 10 bases; nucleotides outside the gene matches: 8. The CDR3 is 13 residues long. The germline gives CDR1 MNHEY, CDR2 SMNVEV (reference sequence). The CDR3 protein is CASSQLQGGKLFF. The CDR3 region has the DNA TGTGCCAGCAGCCAGTTGCAGGGGGGAAAACTGTTTTTT.

The chain carries TRBV18 and TRBJ2-7; the match to TRBD2 covers 9 bases. V was pared by 0 bases and J by 6 bases, with 3 bases of the junction left unmatched. CDR3 length: 14 amino acids. In germline, CDR1 is KGHSH, CDR2 LQKENI. The CDR3 spells CASSPPGLAAEQYF. DNA for the CDR3: TGTGCCAGCTCACCACCGGGACTAGCAGCCGAGCAGTACTTC.

The chain uses TRBV7-2 and TRBJ1-6; 8 positions agree with TRBD1. This CDR3 region has 15 residues. Germline values: CDR1 SGHTA, CDR2 FQGNSA. V lost 5 bases, J lost 8 bases, and 8 bases stayed unmatched. This CDR3 is CASSPGTGTYSPLHF. The CDR3 nucleotides read TGTGCCAGCAGCCCCGGGACAGGAACTTATTCACCCCTCCACTTT.

CDR3 sequence: CASSPPLASRETQYF. The CDR3 bases are TGTGCCAGCTCACCTCCTCTGGCTAGCCGGGAGACCCAGTACTTC. This sequence joins TRBV18 and TRBJ2-5, with D perhaps matching TRBD2 (5 bases). Germline assignment: CDR1 KGHSH and CDR2 LQKENI. The CDR3 has 15 residues. V gave up 3 bases and J gave up 5 bases, with 16 bases separating them. The whole variable domain, filled in from reference TRBV18 and TRBJ2-5, reads NAGVMQNPRHLVRRRGQEARLRCSPMKGHSHVYWYRQLPEEGLKFMVYLQKENIIDESGMPKERFSAEFPKEGPSILRIQQVVRGDSAAYFCASSPPLASRETQYFGPGTRLLVL.

This chain connects TRBV6-5 to TRBJ1-4, with D perhaps TRBD1 (5 bases). The germline V and J ends were trimmed by 2 bases and 6 bases, with 7 bases remaining between them. CDR1 and CDR2 from the germline V gene are MNHEY and SVGAGI. This CDR3 comprises 13 residues. DNA of the CDR3: TGTGCCAGCAGTTACGGGGCCGATGAAAAACTGTTTTTT. Its protein is CASSYGADEKLFF.

This clone is a singleton in its sample. The chain carries TRBV6-1 and TRBJ2-7; D not resolved. The V gene's germline CDR1 is MNHNS and CDR2 SASEGT. CDR3 length equals 13 residues. V was shortened by 4 bases and J by 2 bases, with 9 bases between the two germline ends. CDR3 in amino acids: CASSVALAYEQYF. As DNA, the CDR3 is TGTGCCAGCAGTGTGGCCCTAGCCTACGAGCAGTACTTC.

The chain joins TRBV19 to TRBJ1-2; perhaps TRBD1 as D (5 bases). Trimming removed 1 base from V and 8 bases from J, with 14 bases in between. The CDR3 extends over 14 amino acids. CDR1 is LNHDA, CDR2 SQIVND, per germline (reference sequence). CDR3 DNA sequence: TGTGCCAGTAGTATAGCCCTGACAGATCGGGGCTACACCTTC. Its translation: CASSIALTDRGYTF.

This chain uses TRBV5-3 with TRBJ2-7; 7 nucleotides agree with TRBD1. TRBV5-3 belongs to the ORF category, with a function that is uncertain. V shed 1 base and J 1 base; nucleotides not matched to a gene: 11. The CDR3 consists of 17 residues. The CDR3 protein is CARSLRRPGQRSYEQYF. The CDR3 DNA reads TGTGCCAGAAGCTTGCGCCGTCCGGGACAGCGTTCCTACGAGCAGTACTTC.

This chain joins TRBV5-4 and TRBJ2-6; 7 nucleotides align to TRBD2. V was pared by 0 bases and J by 0 bases, with 9 bases of the junction left unmatched. CDR1 and CDR2 (germline): SGHNT, YYREEE (reference sequence). This CDR3 has 19 residues. CDR3 sequence: CASSLDGLAGNSGANVLTF. The CDR3 DNA reads as TGTGCCAGCAGCTTGGATGGGTTAGCGGGCAACTCTGGGGCCAACGTCCTGACTTTC.

The J gene is TRBJ2-7, the V gene TRBV27; no definite D call. The CDR3 is 13 residues long. Germline V gene data show CDR1 as MNHEY and CDR2 as SMNVEV (reference sequence). Trimming pared 1 base from V and 2 bases from J, leaving 6 bases between. The CDR3 DNA reads as TGTGCCAGCAGTTTATTGGCTCCCTACGAGCAGTACTTC. This translates into CASSLLAPYEQYF.

The CDR3: CASSPPVRGTEAFF. CDR3 DNA sequence: TGTGCCAGCTCACCACCCGTAAGGGGCACTGAAGCTTTCTTT. This sequence joins TRBV18 and TRBJ1-1, with TRBD1 as a possible D gene (5 bases). Trimming cost V 0 bases and J 4 bases, with 9 bases left between them. Germline CDR1 and CDR2: KGHSH and LQKENI. The CDR3 is 14 amino acids.

The V call is TRBV11-2, the J call TRBJ2-7, with 8 bases that match TRBD2. J gave up 2 bases and V 5 bases, and 5 bases lay outside the gene matches. Germline V lookup: CDR1 SGHAT, CDR2 FQNNGV. The length of the CDR3 is 14 residues. CDR3 residues: CASSTSGSAYEQYF. The DNA for the CDR3 is TGTGCCAGCAGCACCAGCGGGAGTGCCTACGAGCAGTACTTC.

This clone has only a few counts. Here the CDR3 reads CASSVGVSYEQYF. The CDR3 DNA reads as TGTGCCAGCAGCGTGGGAGTTTCCTACGAGCAGTACTTC. The chain carries TRBV9 and TRBJ2-7, with a possible D match to TRBD2 (5 bases). V was shortened by 2 bases and J by 1 base, with 7 bases between the two germline ends. CDR1 is SGDLS, CDR2 YYNGEE, per germline. The CDR3 consists of 13 residues.

The V and J genes are TRBV7-2 and TRBJ2-7, with TRBD2 matching over 10 bases. The CDR3 contains 15 residues. Germline CDR1 and CDR2: SGHTA and FQGNSA. V lost 5 bases, J lost 7 bases, and 11 bases stayed unmatched. CDR3 sequence (DNA): TGTGCCAGCAGCACCGTTCTAGCGGGAGCGGGGGAGCAGTACTTC. Translating gives CASSTVLAGAGEQYF.

The chain employs TRBV7-9 and TRBJ2-5, with TRBD2 matching over 8 bases. From germline, CDR1 is SEHNR and CDR2 FQNEAQ (reference sequence). V lost 5 bases to trimming and J lost 2 bases; unmatched junction nucleotides: 4. This CDR3 has 14 residues. CDR3 DNA sequence: TGTGCCAGCAGCCCTAGCGGGCAGCAAGAGACCCAGTACTTC. Translation gives CASSPSGQQETQYF.

The CDR3 bases are TGTGCCAGCAGTCTTCCCGGTGACGAGCAGTACTTC. Translating it yields CASSLPGDEQYF. The chain uses TRBV6-1 and TRBJ2-7; no clear D gene. The CDR3 runs to 12 residues. Germline V gene data show CDR1 as MNHNS and CDR2 as SASEGT. Trimming stripped 5 bases from V and 5 bases from J, with 10 bases between.

The gene calls are TRBV6-5 and TRBJ2-2; no reliable D call. Trimming removed 0 bases from V and 1 base from J, with 6 bases in between. The CDR3 runs to 15 residues. CDR1 MNHEY and CDR2 SVGAGI come from the germline V gene. CDR3 amino acids: CASSYSGRNTGELFF. CDR3 in DNA: TGTGCCAGCAGTTACTCGGGCAGGAACACCGGGGAGCTGTTTTTT.